What follows describes a single TCR beta chain. The assay was immunoSEQ multiplex PCR, and TCRdb's table has in-frame clones only and misses some. The sample includes approximately 70,000 clones, 93% of them seen just once. The CDR3 totals 11 residues. The germline V gene encodes CDR1 MNHEY and CDR2 SVGAGI. Trimming removed 5 bases from V and 10 bases from J, with 9 bases in between. The specimen sequenced was PBMCs. The chain carries TRBV6-5 and TRBJ2-1; unclear D gene. The TCR comes from a middle-aged man with rheumatoid arthritis. The CDR3, as DNA: TGTGCCAGCAGTCGCCTGGGGGAGCAGTTCTTC. It is translated as CASSRLGEQFF.